The clone carrying this TCR beta chain was seen only a few times. What it recognizes is unknown. The CDR3 is made up of 15 amino acids. V shed 5 bases and J 3 bases; nucleotides not matched to a gene: 4. Germline V gene data show CDR1 as ENHRY and CDR2 as SYGVKD. The data derive from a study of CD8+ T cells in alopecia areata. General study results and limits: Resident alphabeta T cells of normal skin are also sequenced in scalp samples.

The investigators collected lesional scalp punch biopsies and peripheral blood from alopecia areata patients. The authors sorted CD4+ and CD8+ T cells from PBMCs. RNA extraction and reverse transcription yielded cDNA as sequencing template. Produced via immunoSEQ multiplex PCR; TCRdb's table is partial and in-frame only. The table has about 130,000 clones, about 46% seen once. The rearrangement links TRBV10-3 to TRBJ2-1; 10 bases match TRBD2. Sample: CD8+ T cells sorted from blood, taken at week 0. The TCR sequence derives from a human donor with alopecia areata. The CDR3 is CAISSSGGLYNEQFF. In nucleotides, the CDR3 is TGTGCCATCAGTTCTAGCGGGGGTCTCTACAATGAGCAGTTCTTC.